The 31 T cell receptor beta chains below were found in one sample sequenced in a study of cytotoxic CD8 clonotypes in ibrutinib-treated CLL. Clones were read by immunoSEQ multiplex PCR, and TCRdb kept only the in-frame ones, dropping some. The sample has approximately 84,000 clones, 75% to 85% seen once. The sequencing here drew on PBMCs, taken after 12 months of ibrutinib treatment. The receptor set was obtained from a human donor with chronic lymphocytic leukemia.

This clone was seen once. The gene calls are TRBV6-6 and TRBJ2-7, with 9 bases aligning to TRBD1. Germline CDR1 reads MNHNY; CDR2 reads SVGAGI (reference sequence). The CDR3 runs to 15 residues. V lost 4 bases to trimming and J lost 5 bases; unmatched junction nucleotides: 9. CDR3 DNA sequence: TGTGCCAGCAGTTCCCGGACAGGGGAAATCCACGAGCAGTACTTC. It yields the protein CASSSRTGEIHEQYF.

This sequence joins TRBV10-3 and TRBJ1-1; 7 bases are a match to TRBD1. The junction had 9 bases not matched to a gene; V was cut back by 5 bases and J by 3 bases. In germline, CDR1 is ENHRY, CDR2 SYGVKD. This CDR3 contains 15 residues. The CDR3 DNA reads TGTGCCATCAGTCCCCGGGGGACAGAAGACACTGAAGCTTTCTTT. It specifies CAISPRGTEDTEAFF.

The V gene is TRBV28, the J gene TRBJ2-7, with 7 bases identical to TRBD1. Trimming removed 6 bases from V and 6 bases from J; junction bases left unmatched: 5. Germline V gene sequence: CDR1 MDHEN, CDR2 SYDVKM. The length of the CDR3 is 12 residues. The CDR3 sequence: CASSPTGAEQYF. In DNA, the CDR3 is TGTGCCAGCAGCCCCACAGGGGCCGAGCAGTACTTC.

The gene calls are TRBV19 and TRBJ1-5; TRBD1 might be the D (6 bases). Germline-derived CDR1 and CDR2 are LNHDA and SQIVND (reference sequence). V lost 5 bases to trimming and J lost 7 bases, with 18 bases between them. There are 15 residues in the CDR3. CDR3: CASSRGGQPVQPQHF. CDR3 coding DNA: TGTGCCAGTAGTCGGGGGGGACAACCAGTCCAGCCCCAGCATTTT.

The chain employs TRBV7-9 and TRBJ1-2; perhaps TRBD1 as D (6 bases). Germline CDR1 SEHNR, CDR2 FQNEAQ (reference sequence). V shed 8 bases and J shed 4 bases, with 11 bases lying between them. The CDR3 is made up of 12 amino acids. The CDR3: CASGTGSYGYTF. The CDR3 DNA follows: TGTGCCAGCGGCACAGGGTCCTATGGCTACACCTTC.

The chain uses TRBV29-1 and TRBJ2-1, with 11 bases that match TRBD2. This CDR3 has 15 residues. Trimming took 6 bases from V and 8 from J; bases not matched to a gene: 12. The V gene's germline CDR1 is SQVTM and CDR2 ANQGSEA. CDR3 region: CSVLGGLAGGDEQFF. The CDR3 DNA reads TGCAGCGTCCTCGGGGGGCTAGCGGGAGGCGATGAGCAGTTCTTC.

This clone was counted a few times. The chain carries TRBV30 and TRBJ2-3; 9 positions agree with TRBD1. Germline V gene lookup returns CDR1 GTSNPN and CDR2 SVGIG (reference sequence). V dropped 3 bases and J dropped 4; count of bases not matched to a gene: 8. There are 15 residues in the CDR3. The CDR3, as DNA: TGTGCCTGGAGCCTAGGACAGGGGCAATCAGATACGCAGTATTTT. It translates to CAWSLGQGQSDTQYF.

The CDR3 sequence is CAIRGFSNTEAFF. The CDR3 DNA sequence: TGTGCCATCAGGGGGTTCTCGAACACTGAAGCTTTCTTT. The chain recombines TRBV10-3 with TRBJ1-1, with D uncertain. Trimming took 6 bases from V and 1 from J, leaving 9 bases between them. Germline V gives CDR1 ENHRY, CDR2 SYGVKD. CDR3 length: 13 residues.

CDR3 protein: CASSANRGGGPGTDTQYF. CDR3 sequence (DNA): TGTGCCAGCAGCGCCAACAGGGGTGGGGGCCCTGGCACAGATACGCAGTATTTT. The V gene is TRBV7-9, the J gene TRBJ2-3; 7 bases align to TRBD1. The CDR3 spans 18 residues. V was clipped by 5 bases and J by 1 base; unmatched bases: 15. Looked up from germline, CDR1 is SEHNR and CDR2 is FQNEAQ (reference sequence).

The chain combines TRBV27 with TRBJ1-1; no firm D call. Germline assignment: CDR1 MNHEY and CDR2 SMNVEV (reference sequence). Trimming shortened V by 2 bases and J by 3 bases, and 10 bases separated the two germline ends. The CDR3 covers 14 residues. The CDR3 DNA sequence: TGTGCCAGCAGTTTAGGCTCCACCCACACTGAAGCTTTCTTT. It encodes CASSLGSTHTEAFF.

The chain employs TRBV2 and TRBJ2-1; maybe TRBD1 (6 bases). V lost 7 bases, J lost 9 bases, and 13 bases lay in between. From germline, CDR1 is SNHLY and CDR2 FYNNEI. This CDR3 region has 12 residues. CDR3 region: CASTALGGEQFF. CDR3 nucleotide sequence: TGTGCCAGCACCGCCCTAGGGGGTGAGCAGTTCTTC.

The V and J genes are TRBV11-1 and TRBJ2-3; the D gene is possibly TRBD1 (5 bases). The germline V gene has CDR1 SGHAT and CDR2 FQDESV (reference sequence). The V end was cut by 5 bases, the J end by 6 bases, with 21 bases between. The CDR3 runs to 16 residues. This CDR3 reads CASSKHPSKGVDTQYF. The CDR3 region has the DNA TGTGCCAGCAGCAAACACCCAAGCAAAGGGGTGGATACGCAGTATTTT.

This sequence joins TRBV7-6 and TRBJ2-1; possibly TRBD2 for D (6 bases). Trimming cost V 11 bases and J 0 bases, with 26 bases left between them. The CDR3 consists of 18 residues. Germline CDR1 is SGHVS and CDR2 is FNYEAQ. CDR3 sequence (DNA): TGTGCCTCGACGGGGGTGCCAGCGCGGTCTAGCTCCTACAATGAGCAGTTCTTC. Protein sequence: CASTGVPARSSSYNEQFF.

The chain links TRBV28 to TRBJ1-2; D not resolved. The CDR3 loop spans 10 amino acids. Germline V lookup: CDR1 MDHEN, CDR2 SYDVKM. V lost 3 bases, J lost 8 bases, and 4 bases lay in between. The CDR3 DNA reads as TGTGCCAGCAGTTTGGAGGGCTACACCTTC. This sequence encodes CASSLEGYTF.

The rearrangement links TRBV6-5 to TRBJ1-1; no clear D. The germline gives CDR1 MNHEY, CDR2 SVGAGI. Trimming took 6 bases from V and 1 from J, leaving 9 bases between them. This CDR3 region has 13 residues. CDR3 nucleotides: TGTGCCAGCAGCCCCGGGCCGAACACTGAAGCTTTCTTT. It codes for CASSPGPNTEAFF.

The chain links TRBV6-5 to TRBJ2-7; 8 nucleotides align to TRBD2. Germline trimming cut 8 bases from V and 2 bases from J; bases unmatched to any gene: 8. The germline V gene has CDR1 MNHEY and CDR2 SVGAGI. The CDR3 totals 14 residues. The CDR3 sequence: CASRGGGQTYEQYF. CDR3 DNA: TGTGCCAGCCGGGGGGGTGGACAGACCTACGAGCAGTACTTC.

This clone has only one observation. V gene TRBV5-1 combines with J gene TRBJ1-1; D call uncertain. Deletions cut 0 bases from V and 7 bases from J, with 13 bases between. The CDR3 is 14 amino acids. Germline V gene sequence: CDR1 SGHRS, CDR2 YFSETQ. The CDR3 loop reads CASSLADQYNEAFF. The CDR3 coding sequence is TGCGCCAGCAGCTTGGCCGACCAGTATAATGAAGCTTTCTTT.

The V call is TRBV7-9, the J call TRBJ1-1, with D possibly matching TRBD1 (5 bases). This CDR3 is 15 amino acids long. CDR1 is SEHNR, CDR2 FQNEAQ, per germline (reference sequence). Trimming took 5 bases from V and 1 from J, leaving 14 bases between them. The CDR3 region is CASSPGEQPNTEAFF. The CDR3 DNA reads TGTGCCAGCAGCCCGGGGGAGCAGCCGAACACTGAAGCTTTCTTT.

This chain links TRBV7-9 with TRBJ2-7; D is unclear. The CDR3 extends over 12 amino acids. Per the germline V gene, CDR1 is SEHNR and CDR2 is FQNEAQ (reference sequence). The ends were cut back, 5 bases at V and 7 bases at J, with 12 bases in the middle. CDR3 in DNA: TGTGCCAGCAGCCGCTCCCGTGGTGAGCAGTACTTC. Translation gives CASSRSRGEQYF. Full variable domain (remainder filled in from reference TRBV7-9 and TRBJ2-7): DTGVSQNPRHKITKRGQNVTFRCDPISEHNRLYWYRQTLGQGPEFLTYFQNEAQLEKSRLLSDRFSAERPKGSFSTLEIQRTEQGDSAMYLCASSRSRGEQYFGPGTRLTVT.

The gene calls are TRBV9 and TRBJ2-1; D uncertain. Germline-derived CDR1 and CDR2 are SGDLS and YYNGEE. The CDR3 has 12 residues. Deletions cut 4 bases from V and 13 bases from J, with 15 bases between. CDR3 residues: CASSTQTSPQFF. The CDR3 DNA reads as TGTGCCAGCAGCACCCAAACTTCCCCCCAGTTCTTC.

This clone is a singleton in its sample. V and J are TRBV9 and TRBJ2-5; a weak D match, TRBD1 (6 bases). The V gene lost 4 bases and the J gene lost 5 bases, with 18 bases spanning the gap. Germline-derived CDR1 and CDR2 are SGDLS and YYNGEE. This CDR3 contains 15 residues. The CDR3 coding sequence is TGTGCCAGCAGCCCAGGGGTGGGTGGTGGGGAGACCCAGTACTTC. Its translation: CASSPGVGGGETQYF.

V and J are TRBV6-6 and TRBJ1-5; TRBD1 aligns across 8 bases. Germline V CDR1 and CDR2: MNHNY, SVGAGI (reference sequence). The length of the CDR3 is 12 residues. The ends lost 10 bases at V and 6 bases at J; junction bases unmatched: 5. In DNA form, the CDR3 reads TGTGCCACCAGACAGGGGAGTCAGCCCCAGCATTTT. Translated: CATRQGSQPQHF.

The V and J genes are TRBV6-6 and TRBJ2-7, with TRBD2 matching over 8 bases. The germline V gene has CDR1 MNHNY and CDR2 SVGAGI (reference sequence). V lost 8 bases to trimming and J lost 3 bases; unmatched junction nucleotides: 9. CDR3 length: 14 amino acids. The CDR3, as DNA: TGTGCCAGCGGCCCGGCGGGGGGAGGCTACGAGCAGTACTTC. Protein product: CASGPAGGGYEQYF.

The rearrangement joins TRBV28 to TRBJ1-5; 7 nucleotides match TRBD1. The CDR3 is 15 amino acids. V trimming: 7 bases; J trimming: 6 bases; junction bases outside the gene matches: 12. CDR1 is MDHEN, CDR2 SYDVKM, per germline. In nucleotides, the CDR3 is TGTGCCAGCAAAATGCCGGGACAGCTGGCTCAGCCCCAGCATTTT. Its translation: CASKMPGQLAQPQHF.

V gene TRBV5-1 combines with J gene TRBJ2-1; 8 nucleotides match TRBD1. Germline loops: CDR1 SGHRS, CDR2 YFSETQ. V dropped 4 bases and J dropped 5; count of bases not matched to a gene: 11. The CDR3 consists of 16 residues. DNA for the CDR3: TGCGCCAGCAGCCCCCTGGGGGACAGGAAGAACAATGAGCAGTTCTTC. It specifies CASSPLGDRKNNEQFF. The whole variable domain, remainder taken from reference TRBV5-1 and TRBJ2-1, is KAGVTQTPRYLIKTRGQQVTLSCSPISGHRSVSWYQQTPGQGLQFLFEYFSETQRNKGNFPGRFSGRQFSNSRSEMNVSTLELGDSALYLCASSPLGDRKNNEQFFGPGTRLTVL.

This clone was detected many times. The gene calls are TRBV6-5 and TRBJ1-2; 8 nucleotides agree with TRBD1. In germline, CDR1 is MNHEY, CDR2 SVGAGI. The V and J ends lost 1 base and 8 bases, in that order; junction bases with no gene match: 6. The length of the CDR3 is 14 residues. The CDR3 nucleotides read TGTGCCAGCAGTTACTGGCCCAGGGGGCAGGGCTACACCTTC. Its translation is CASSYWPRGQGYTF.

This clone was observed a few times. This chain uses TRBV4-2 with TRBJ2-3; 10 bases are a match to TRBD1. CDR1 and CDR2 from the germline V gene are LGHNA and YNFKEQ. The CDR3 sequence is 20 residues long. Trimming at V came to 1 base and at J to 1 base, leaving 14 bases not matched to a gene. CDR3 protein: CASSQGSGTGDLWGTDTQYF. The CDR3 DNA reads as TGTGCCAGCAGCCAAGGGTCGGGGACAGGGGACTTGTGGGGCACAGATACGCAGTATTTT.

This clone was counted once. The chain joins TRBV9 to TRBJ2-3, with unresolved D. This CDR3 is 15 amino acids long. V lost 0 bases, J lost 4 bases, and 12 bases lay in between. CDR1 and CDR2 from the germline V gene are SGDLS and YYNGEE. The CDR3 here is CASSVGAWSPDTQYF. CDR3 bases: TGTGCCAGCAGCGTAGGGGCTTGGTCCCCAGATACGCAGTATTTT.

This clone was observed a handful of times. CDR3 region: CASSLLTPGGQPQHF. The CDR3 DNA sequence: TGTGCCAGTAGTCTCCTGACACCCGGGGGTCAGCCCCAGCATTTT. V usage is TRBV19 and J usage is TRBJ1-5; D possibly corresponds to TRBD1 (5 bases). This CDR3 has 15 residues. The germline V gene encodes CDR1 LNHDA and CDR2 SQIVND (reference sequence). Trimming pared 5 bases from V and 6 bases from J, leaving 17 bases between.

The chain combines TRBV4-3 with TRBJ1-2; D may be TRBD1 (6 bases). Germline loops: CDR1 LGHNA, CDR2 YSLEER. CDR3 length: 14 residues. V lost 0 bases and J lost 8, with 13 bases in between. This CDR3 is CASSQEAGAWGYTF. CDR3 sequence (DNA): TGCGCCAGCAGCCAAGAGGCAGGGGCATGGGGCTACACCTTC.

In its sample, this clone was seen once. This chain connects TRBV20-1 to TRBJ1-4, with D uncertain. V lost 5 bases to trimming and J lost 8 bases, with 9 bases between them. Germline V gene lookup returns CDR1 DFQATT and CDR2 SNEGSKA (reference sequence). The CDR3 extends over 11 amino acids. The CDR3 loop is CSADLGEKLFF. The CDR3 DNA follows: TGCAGTGCTGACCTGGGGGAAAAACTGTTTTTT.